This T cell receptor beta chain was found in a study of CD8 T cells in Susac syndrome. The V and J ends lost 3 bases and 0 bases respectively, with 18 bases between them. This CDR3 has 17 amino acids. The V gene's germline CDR1 is DFQATT and CDR2 SNEGSKA (reference sequence). After extraction with the RNeasy kit, about 0.45 to 1 ug of the RNA was reverse transcribed using random hexamers. TCRdb reanalysed the immunoSEQ multiplex PCR reads using MiXCR and keeps one entry per CDR3 protein. The data show fewer than 150,000 distinct CDR3 sequences, 95% seen once. The sequence came from a human donor with Susac syndrome. V is TRBV20-1 and J is TRBJ2-1; D possibly uses TRBD1 or TRBD2 (5 bases each). Sequenced sample: CD8+ T cells from PBMCs. The CDR3 protein is CSASGTTKESSYNEQFF. The CDR3 DNA reads TGCAGTGCTAGTGGGACCACAAAGGAAAGCTCCTACAATGAGCAGTTCTTC.